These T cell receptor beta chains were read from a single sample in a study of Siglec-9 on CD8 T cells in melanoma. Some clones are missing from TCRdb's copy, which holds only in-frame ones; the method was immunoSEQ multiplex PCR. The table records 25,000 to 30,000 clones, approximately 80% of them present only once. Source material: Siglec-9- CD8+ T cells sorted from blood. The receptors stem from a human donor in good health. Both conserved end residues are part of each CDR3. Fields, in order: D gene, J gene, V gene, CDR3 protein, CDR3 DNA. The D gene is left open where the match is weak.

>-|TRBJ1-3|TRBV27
CASSLRGSGNTIYF
TGTGCCAGCAGTTTACGCGGCTCTGGAAACACCATATATTTT
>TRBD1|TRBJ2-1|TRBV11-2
CASSPHPGQGPYNEQFF
TGTGCCAGCAGTCCACACCCGGGACAGGGGCCTTACAATGAGCAGTTCTTC
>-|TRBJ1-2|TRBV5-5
CASNSWSWGTSYGYTF
TGTGCCAGCAACTCGTGGTCGTGGGGGACCTCCTATGGCTACACCTTC
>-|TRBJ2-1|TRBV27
CASSPLASFINEQFF
TGTGCCAGCAGTCCACTAGCCAGTTTCATCAATGAGCAGTTCTTC
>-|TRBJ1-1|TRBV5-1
CASSLSQEAFF
TGTGCCAGCAGCTTGTCCCAGGAAGCTTTCTTT
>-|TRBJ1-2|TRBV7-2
CASSLGLASYYGYTF
TGTGCCAGCAGCTTAGGGCTGGCCTCGTACTATGGCTACACCTTC
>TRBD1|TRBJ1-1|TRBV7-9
CASQQGARTEAFF
TGTGCCAGCCAACAGGGGGCGCGGACTGAAGCTTTCTTT
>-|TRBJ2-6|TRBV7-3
CASSPGVGTPGANVLTF
TGTGCCAGCAGCCCCGGTGTGGGGACTCCTGGGGCCAACGTCCTGACTTTC
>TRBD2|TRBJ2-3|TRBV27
CASSPGLAGGTDTQYF
TGTGCCAGCAGTCCGGGACTAGCGGGAGGCACAGATACGCAGTATTTT
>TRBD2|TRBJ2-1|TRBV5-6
CASSGGTSGYTYNEQFF
TGTGCCAGCAGCGGCGGGACTAGCGGTTATACCTACAATGAGCAGTTCTTC